This T cell receptor beta chain was sequenced during a study of early T cells in non-severe SARS-CoV-2 infection (dated by TCRdb to about 2021). Some background on the complete study: TCR sequencing used bulk RNA from unsorted whole blood, so alpha and beta chains could not be paired.

This was a case-control study nested in a cohort of healthcare workers in London, UK, who had nasopharyngeal swab PCR tests and blood samples taken every week. Between 23 and 31 March 2020, the week of the UK lockdown, healthcare workers were enrolled and then followed up weekly for as long as 16 weeks. Concerning this clonotype itself: Its cognate antigen has yet to be identified. One base away there is no much larger clone; base qualities are not given.

Library creation used 5' RACE. The sequencer was a NextSeq 500. To correct for sequencing error and PCR bias, the TCR library protocol tagged individual cDNA molecules with unique molecular identifiers. Both TCR alpha and beta chains were sequenced, and tight co-correlation was observed between alpha and beta sequence abundances in each sample. In the paper's pipeline: Decombinator V4 was used to perform V gene, J gene and CDR3 annotation of TCR sequences. TCRs were defined as expanded if a significant change between any two time points was detected under a Poisson model with p below 0.0001. Abundances of TCRs were expressed as counts per million after normalisation to the total number of TCRs sequenced in each sample. VDJdb, accessed 1 November 2021, was searched for CMV, EBV and SARS-CoV-2 annotated TCRs, excluding TCRs annotated for multiple antigens. The public reads were reprocessed in TCRdb via fastp at Q25 and MiXCR, keeping in-frame beta chains. Merged by CDR3 protein, the rows form single entries marked with the most common genes and DNA. The V and J calls shown here were made by TCRdb, not taken from the authors' results. A total of some 67,000 distinct CDR3 sequences appear in this sample, 10% of them only once. The biggest ten clones account for 15% to 19% of the sample.

Overall study outcomes, separate from this receptor: Matching against VDJdb was skewed toward anti-spike CD8 responses, likely underestimated virus-specific expansions, and missed private and CD4 specificities.

The sequences come from whole blood, collected at baseline. The clonotype was recovered from an adult who was a healthcare worker with PCR-confirmed SARS-CoV-2 infection or an uninfected control (not recorded which).

The DNA sequence is TGTGCCAGCAGTAAGCCCCAGGACAGAAACTATGGCTACACCTTC. Its coded protein is CASSKPQDRNYGYTF. Rearrangement joined TRBV6-6 to TRBJ1-2; the D region possibly corresponds to TRBD1 (6 bases align). Taken from cysteine to phenylalanine, the CDR3 has 15 residues. The retained sequence is limited to the CDR3, 45 bases, with the frame set at the first base. Cut back by 5 bases and 2 bases, the V and J ends lie 15 bases apart. The germline V gene (reference sequence) specifies MNHNY as CDR1 and SVGAGI as CDR2.